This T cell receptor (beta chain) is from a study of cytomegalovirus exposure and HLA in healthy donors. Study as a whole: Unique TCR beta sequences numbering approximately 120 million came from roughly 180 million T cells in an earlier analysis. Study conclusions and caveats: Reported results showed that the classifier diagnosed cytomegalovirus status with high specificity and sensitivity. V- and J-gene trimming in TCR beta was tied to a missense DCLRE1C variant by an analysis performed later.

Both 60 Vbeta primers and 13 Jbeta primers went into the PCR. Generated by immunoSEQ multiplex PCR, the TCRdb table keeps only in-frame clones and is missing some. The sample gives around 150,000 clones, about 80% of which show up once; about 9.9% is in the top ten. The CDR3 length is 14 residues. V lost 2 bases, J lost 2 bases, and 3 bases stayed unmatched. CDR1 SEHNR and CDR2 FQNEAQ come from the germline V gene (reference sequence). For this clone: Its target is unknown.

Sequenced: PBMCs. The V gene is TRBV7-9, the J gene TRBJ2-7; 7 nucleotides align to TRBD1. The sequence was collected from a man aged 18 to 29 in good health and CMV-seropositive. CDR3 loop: CASSLPDRAYEQYF. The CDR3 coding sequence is TGTGCCAGCAGCTTACCCGACAGGGCCTACGAGCAGTACTTC.